A single sample is the source of the 17 T cell receptor beta chains below, sequenced in a study of T cell clonality in common variable immunodeficiency. Profiling relied on immunoSEQ multiplex PCR, and the TCRdb table lists in-frame clones only, not all of them. The repertoire consists of 30,000 to 45,000 clones, none detected only once. Specimen: peripheral blood mononuclear cells. All receptors derive from a person aged 18 to 75 in good health.

This clone was recorded many times. Coverage ceases 3 residues before the CDR3 finishes, and the germline J gene fills in the end. This sequence joins TRBV20-1 and TRBJ2-3; D is undetermined. The CDR3 sequence is 15 residues long. Trimming stripped 2 bases from V and 1 base from J, with 13 bases between. The V gene's germline CDR1 is DFQATT and CDR2 SNEGSKA (reference sequence). The CDR3 sequence is CSARSPAVRTDTQYF. The sequenced part of the CDR3 DNA is TGCAGTGCTAGATCCCCCGCGGTCCGCACAGATACG.

This clone was found many times. Read data end 3 residues before the CDR3 end; the end is taken from the germline J gene. Within the sample, other DNA sequences also encode this same CDR3. V gene TRBV19 combines with J gene TRBJ2-5; 11 bases match TRBD2. The J segment lost 2 bases and the V segment lost 3 bases, leaving 5 bases of the junction unmatched. CDR3 length: 16 amino acids. The V gene's germline CDR1 is LNHDA and CDR2 SQIVND (reference sequence). Incomplete CDR3 DNA: TGTGCCAGTAGTATTTCTGTAGCGGGAGGGCAAGAGACC. It specifies CASSISVAGGQET. The full CDR3 reads CASSISVAGGQETQYF.

This clone occurred many times. The CDR3 goes on 3 residues after the read ends, and that part is filled in from the germline J gene. The V and J genes are TRBV7-9 and TRBJ2-5; D gene unclear. V lost 5 bases and J 1 base, leaving 11 bases between the germline ends. CDR3 size: 14 residues. Germline V lookup: CDR1 SEHNR, CDR2 FQNEAQ (reference sequence). The CDR3 is CASSLTSAQETQYF. CDR3 DNA, as far as it was read: TGTGCCAGCAGCCTGACTTCGGCCCAAGAGACC. Using reference TRBV7-9 and TRBJ2-5 for the parts outside the CDR3, the full variable domain is DTGVSQNPRHKITKRGQNVTFRCDPISEHNRLYWYRQTLGQGPEFLTYFQNEAQLEKSRLLSDRFSAERPKGSFSTLEIQRTEQGDSAMYLCASSLTSAQETQYFGPGTRLLVL.

This clone showed up many times. The read terminates 3 residues before the CDR3 end, so the remaining end is supplied by the germline J gene. This sequence joins TRBV19 and TRBJ1-1, with D uncertain. V was pared by 5 bases and J by 4 bases, with 17 bases between. Germline V gives CDR1 LNHDA, CDR2 SQIVND (reference sequence). The CDR3 totals 15 residues. The CDR3 DNA, read in part, is TGTGCCAGTAGTCCTCACAGCCTGCGCCGCACTGAA. It is translated as CASSPHSLRRTE. The full CDR3 reads CASSPHSLRRTEAFF.

This clone turned up a few times. The read finishes 3 residues shy of the CDR3 end, and the germline J gene is used to complete it. The chain couples TRBV25-1 to TRBJ2-2, with D perhaps TRBD2 (5 bases). V was shortened by 5 bases and J by 8 bases, with 6 bases between the two germline ends. This CDR3 has 11 amino acids. Germline CDR1 is MGHDK and CDR2 is SYGVNS. CDR3 bases read: TGTGCCAGCAGTCCGGGGGGGGAG. This codes for CASSPGGE. The entire CDR3 protein is CASSPGGELFF.

At least ten counts were recorded for this clone. With the read ending 3 residues before the CDR3 end, the germline J gene is used to fill in that end. The chain joins TRBV19 to TRBJ2-5; D is undetermined. Germline CDR1 LNHDA, CDR2 SQIVND (reference sequence). The CDR3 runs to 15 residues. Trimming pared 3 bases from V and 5 bases from J, leaving 16 bases between. CDR3 sequence reads: CASSIRAGNRETQYF. The part of the CDR3 DNA that was read is TGTGCCAGTAGTATTAGGGCAGGTAATCGGGAGACC.

For this clone: Being one base from a much bigger clone, this may be a read error. The missing CDR3 end, 3 residues past where the read stops, is filled in from the germline J gene. Other DNA variants within this sample encode the same CDR3. The chain links TRBV6-2 or TRBV6-3 to TRBJ1-2; the D is unclear. This CDR3 region has 15 residues. Germline loops: CDR1 MNHEY, CDR2 SVGEGT. The sequenced CDR3 bases are TGTGCCAGCAGTTACGCGATGCCACGTAACTATGGT. This gives the protein CASSYAMPRNYG. The whole CDR3 is CASSYAMPRNYGYTF.

This clone was seen ten or more times. The observed sequence ends 3 residues before the CDR3 terminus, with the missing tail filled in from the germline J gene. This chain links TRBV19 with TRBJ2-2, with 7 bases fitting TRBD1. The germline V gene encodes CDR1 LNHDA and CDR2 SQIVND (reference sequence). The V segment lost 5 bases and the J segment 3 bases; nucleotides outside the gene matches: 9. The CDR3 is 16 residues long. CDR3 sequence reads: CASSPHRGVDTGELFF. The part of the CDR3 DNA that was read is TGTGCCAGTAGTCCACACAGGGGTGTCGACACCGGGGAG.

This clone was picked up many times. The read terminates 3 residues before the CDR3 end, so the remaining end is supplied by the germline J gene. The V call is TRBV5-1, the J call TRBJ2-7; D is undetermined. Germline V gene sequence: CDR1 SGHRS, CDR2 YFSETQ. Trimming removed 4 bases from V and 2 bases from J, with 13 bases in between. The CDR3 is 14 residues long. The chain's CDR3 is CASSLLGPTYEQYF. CDR3 bases read: TGCGCCAGCAGCCTGCTAGGCCCCACCTACGAG.

This clone has just a few counts. The CDR3 end falls 3 residues outside the read, so it is completed with the germline J gene. The rearrangement joins TRBV6-4 to TRBJ1-1; 8 positions match TRBD1. The CDR3 has 15 residues. CDR1 and CDR2 from the germline V gene are MRHNA and SNTAGT. The part of the CDR3 DNA that was read is TGTGCCAGCAGTGACCGGGACAGGAAATCCTACGAG. Translating it yields CASSDRDRKSYE. The full CDR3 protein reads CASSDRDRKSYEAFF.

This clone was found many times. The CDR3 end lies 3 residues beyond the end of the read and is filled in from the germline J gene. The rearrangement joins TRBV11-2 to TRBJ2-1, with D unresolved. The CDR3 has 15 residues. Trimming shortened V by 8 bases and J by 0 bases, and 14 bases separated the two germline ends. Germline lookup yields CDR1 SGHAT and CDR2 FQNNGV. The CDR3 region is CASVPPGGSYNEQFF. Partial CDR3 DNA: TGTGCCAGCGTACCTCCGGGTGGCTCCTACAATGAG.

This clone was observed at least ten times. The read terminates 3 residues ahead of where the CDR3 ends, so the germline J gene completes it. The V gene is TRBV7-2, the J gene TRBJ2-3; D remains unclear. The germline CDR1 and CDR2 sequences are SGHTA and FQGNSA. This CDR3 comprises 13 residues. CDR3 amino acids: CASSPSSRETQYF. CDR3 DNA (partial): TGTGCCAGCAGCCCTAGTAGCAGAGAGACG.

This clone was counted at least ten times. The CDR3 goes on 3 residues after the read ends, and that part is filled in from the germline J gene. This chain links TRBV5-1 with TRBJ2-1, with no clear D. V was clipped by 0 bases and J by 3 bases, with 10 bases between them. Germline V CDR1 and CDR2: SGHRS, YFSETQ. This CDR3 comprises 15 residues. The part of the CDR3 DNA that was read is TGCGCCAGCAGCTTGGTGATAGCAGACTACAATGAG. As protein: CASSLVIADYNE. The full CDR3 is CASSLVIADYNEQFF.

This clone occurred many times. The sequenced fragment ends 3 residues before the CDR3 boundary, so the rest is inferred from the germline J gene. The chain carries TRBV19 and TRBJ2-7, with D possibly being TRBD2 (6 bases). V shed 3 bases and J shed 2 bases, with 20 bases lying between them. Germline V gives CDR1 LNHDA, CDR2 SQIVND (reference sequence). The CDR3 consists of 17 residues. The CDR3 sequence is CASSIGFRTGLPYEQYF. CDR3 DNA (partial): TGTGCCAGTAGTATCGGTTTTCGAACGGGACTTCCCTACGAG. The full variable domain, completed using reference TRBV19 and TRBJ2-7, is DGGITQSPKYLFRKEGQNVTLSCEQNLNHDAMYWYRQDPGQGLRLIYYSQIVNDFQKGDIAEGYSVSREKKESFPLTVTSAQKNPTAFYLCASSIGFRTGLPYEQYFGPGTRLTVT.

This clone was detected ten times or more. The read terminates 3 residues ahead of where the CDR3 ends, so the germline J gene completes it. The genes are TRBV20-1 and TRBJ2-7; TRBD2 matches at 8 bases. Losses at the gene ends were 5 bases for V and 3 bases for J; bases not matched to a gene: 6. The CDR3 runs 13 residues. Germline V gene data show CDR1 as DFQATT and CDR2 as SNEGSKA (reference sequence). The CDR3 sequence: CSAPTSVGYEQYF. The DNA read from the CDR3 is TGCAGTGCTCCGACTAGCGTTGGCTACGAG.

This clone was seen many times. The CDR3 end is not reached by the read, which stops 3 residues before it; the germline J gene fills it in. J is TRBJ2-3 and V is TRBV28; TRBD2 might be the D (6 bases). Trimming pared 5 bases from V and 0 bases from J, leaving 12 bases between. This CDR3 contains 15 residues. Germline V lookup: CDR1 MDHEN, CDR2 SYDVKM. Partial CDR3 DNA: TGTGCCAGCAGTCCCCCCGGGACTAGCACAGATACG. It translates to CASSPPGTSTDT. The complete CDR3 reads CASSPPGTSTDTQYF. The whole variable domain, filled in from reference TRBV28 and TRBJ2-3, reads DVKVTQSSRYLVKRTGEKVFLECVQDMDHENMFWYRQDPGLGLRLIYFSYDVKMKEKGDIPEGYSVSREKKERFSLILESASTNQTSMYLCASSPPGTSTDTQYFGPGTRLTVL.

This clone was counted many times. The CDR3 sequence: CASSGSRRGETQYF. CDR3 bases read: TGTGCCAGCAGCGGCAGTAGAAGGGGGGAGACC. The genes are TRBV5-4 and TRBJ2-5, with TRBD1 as a possible D gene (6 bases). With the read ending 3 residues before the CDR3 end, the germline J gene is used to fill in that end. The germline CDR1 and CDR2 sequences are SGHNT and YYREEE (reference sequence). CDR3 length equals 14 residues. The V and J ends lost 4 bases and 5 bases respectively, with 15 bases between them.